This TCR beta chain was observed in a study of T cells in localized non-small cell lung cancer. Concerning this clone: The antigen remains undetermined.

Assay used: immunoSEQ multiplex PCR; TCRdb lists only in-frame clones, some missing. The sample contains 40,000 to 50,000 clones, roughly 90% of which appear only once. Study-wide points: Compared with tumor, uninvolved adjacent lung displayed greater T cell clonality, ranking highest overall. Median approximately 50 top-100 tumor clones were shared with paired adjacent lung. Heterogeneity stays possible, as sequencing covered only one tumor region.

The input for sequencing was peripheral blood, taken before any cancer treatment. This clonotype was sampled from a female donor over 55 with stage I squamous cell lung carcinoma.

CDR3 region: CASSQGFRARTTAYEQYF. DNA for the CDR3: TGCGCCAGCAGCCAAGGATTTAGGGCCAGAACAACCGCCTACGAGCAGTACTTC. V gene TRBV4-1 combines with J gene TRBJ2-7; D not certain. Germline V gene lookup returns CDR1 MGHRA and CDR2 YSYEKL. The CDR3 has 18 amino acids. Trimming took off 1 base at V and 2 bases at J, with 21 bases between the two ends.